Included here is one T cell receptor beta chain sequence, with context. Its antigen is currently unknown. This specimen belongs to a study of blood T cells in healthy people across ages. Isolating PBMCs gave at least 6.5 million of these cells per sample. Points from the study as a whole: Diversity was higher, and naive CD4+ cells more numerous, in long-lived donors than in aged donors.

A second roughly 6 to 12 cycle PCR used barcoded and J-beta primers. TCRdb reprocessed the 5' RACE reads via MiXCR and lists one record per CDR3 protein. Here the sample spans 1.6 million or so distinct CDR3 sequences, about 35% being singletons. Germline V gene lookup returns CDR1 MNHEY and CDR2 SMNVEV (reference sequence). The CDR3 consists of 13 residues. The origin of this receptor is a woman aged 25 to 39 in good health. The chain recombines TRBV27 with TRBJ2-5; D unresolved. Gene TRBJ2-7 matches the end of the DNA better, so the J call may be wrong. Sequenced input: blood. The CDR3 loop is CASRDDITYEQYF. CDR3 nucleotides: TGTGCCAGCAGGGATGACATTACCTACGAGCAGTACTTC.